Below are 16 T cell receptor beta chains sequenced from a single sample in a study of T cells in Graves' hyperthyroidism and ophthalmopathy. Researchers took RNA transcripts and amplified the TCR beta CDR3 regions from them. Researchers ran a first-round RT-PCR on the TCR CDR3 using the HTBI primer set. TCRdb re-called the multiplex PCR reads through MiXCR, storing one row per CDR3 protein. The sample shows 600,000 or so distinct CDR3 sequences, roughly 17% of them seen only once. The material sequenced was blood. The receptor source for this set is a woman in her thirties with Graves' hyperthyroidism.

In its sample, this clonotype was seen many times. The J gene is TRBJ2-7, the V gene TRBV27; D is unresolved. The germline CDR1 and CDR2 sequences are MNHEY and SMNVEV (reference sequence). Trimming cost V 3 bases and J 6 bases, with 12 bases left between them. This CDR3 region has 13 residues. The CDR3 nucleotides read TGTGCCAGCAGTTTGTTGGGTCCCGGCGAGCAGTACTTC. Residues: CASSLLGPGEQYF.

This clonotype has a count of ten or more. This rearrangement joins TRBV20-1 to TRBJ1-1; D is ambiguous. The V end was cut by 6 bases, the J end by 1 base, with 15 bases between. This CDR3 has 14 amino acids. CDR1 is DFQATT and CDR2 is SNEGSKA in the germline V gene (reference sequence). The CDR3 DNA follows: TGCAGTGCCCCACCTCAGGTTGGGAACACTGAAGCTTTCTTT. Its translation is CSAPPQVGNTEAFF.

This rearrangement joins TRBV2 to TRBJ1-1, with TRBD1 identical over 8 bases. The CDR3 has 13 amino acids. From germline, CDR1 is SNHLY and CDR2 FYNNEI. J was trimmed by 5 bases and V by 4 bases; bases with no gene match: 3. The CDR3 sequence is CASSGTGRTEAFF. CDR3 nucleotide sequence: TGTGCCAGCAGTGGGACAGGGAGAACTGAAGCTTTCTTT.

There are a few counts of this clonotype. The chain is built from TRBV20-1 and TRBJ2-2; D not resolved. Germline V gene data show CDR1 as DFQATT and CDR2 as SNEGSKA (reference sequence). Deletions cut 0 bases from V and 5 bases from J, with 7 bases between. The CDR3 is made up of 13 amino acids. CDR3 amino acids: CSAREFRTGELFF. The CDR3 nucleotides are TGCAGTGCTAGAGAGTTTAGAACCGGGGAGCTGTTTTTT.

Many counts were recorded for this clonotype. DNA for the CDR3: TGTGCCAGCAGTTCCCCCTCGACTAGCGGGAATGAGCAGTTCTTC. Protein product: CASSSPSTSGNEQFF. The chain links TRBV28 to TRBJ2-1; TRBD2 agrees at 10 bases. Germline CDR1 is MDHEN and CDR2 is SYDVKM. CDR3 size: 15 residues. V lost 4 bases to trimming and J lost 7 bases; unmatched junction nucleotides: 7.

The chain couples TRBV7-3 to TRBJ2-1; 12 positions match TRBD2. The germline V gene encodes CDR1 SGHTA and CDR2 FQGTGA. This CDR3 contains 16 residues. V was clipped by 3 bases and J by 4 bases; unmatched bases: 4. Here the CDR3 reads CASSLASGRGYNEQFF. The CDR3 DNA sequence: TGTGCCAGCAGCTTGGCTAGCGGGAGGGGATACAATGAGCAGTTCTTC.

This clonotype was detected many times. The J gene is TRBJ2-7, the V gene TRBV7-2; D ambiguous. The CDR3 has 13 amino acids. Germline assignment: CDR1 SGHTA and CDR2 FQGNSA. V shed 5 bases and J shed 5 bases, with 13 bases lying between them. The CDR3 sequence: CASSTALAHEQYF. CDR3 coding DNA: TGTGCCAGCAGCACGGCCCTGGCCCACGAGCAGTACTTC.

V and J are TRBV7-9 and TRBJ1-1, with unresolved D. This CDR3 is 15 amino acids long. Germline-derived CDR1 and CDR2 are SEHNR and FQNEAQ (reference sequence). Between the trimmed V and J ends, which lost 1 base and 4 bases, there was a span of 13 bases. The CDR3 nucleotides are TGTGCCAGCAGCTTAGGGCCCGGGAGTGGCACTGAAGCTTTCTTT. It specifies CASSLGPGSGTEAFF.

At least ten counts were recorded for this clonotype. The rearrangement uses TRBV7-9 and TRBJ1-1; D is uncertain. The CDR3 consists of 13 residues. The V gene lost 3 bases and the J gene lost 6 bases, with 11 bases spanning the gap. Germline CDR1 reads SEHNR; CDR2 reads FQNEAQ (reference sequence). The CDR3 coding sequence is TGTGCCAGCAGCTTGCGAGGAAGCGCTGAAGCTTTCTTT. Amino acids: CASSLRGSAEAFF.

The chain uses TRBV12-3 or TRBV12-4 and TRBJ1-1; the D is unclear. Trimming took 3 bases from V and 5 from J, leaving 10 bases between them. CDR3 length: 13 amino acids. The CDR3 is CASSFTDGTEAFF. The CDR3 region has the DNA TGTGCCAGCAGTTTTACGGACGGAACTGAAGCTTTCTTT.

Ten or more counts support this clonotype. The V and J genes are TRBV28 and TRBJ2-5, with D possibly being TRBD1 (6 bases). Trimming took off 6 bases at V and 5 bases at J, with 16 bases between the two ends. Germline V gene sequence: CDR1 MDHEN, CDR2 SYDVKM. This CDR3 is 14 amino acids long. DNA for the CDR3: TGTGCCAGCAGGGAACAGGGAAGATTGGAGACCCAGTACTTC. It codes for CASREQGRLETQYF.

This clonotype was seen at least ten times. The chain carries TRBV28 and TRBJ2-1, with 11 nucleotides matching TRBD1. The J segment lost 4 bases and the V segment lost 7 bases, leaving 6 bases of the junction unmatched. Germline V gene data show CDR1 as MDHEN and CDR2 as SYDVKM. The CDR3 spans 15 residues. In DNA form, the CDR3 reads TGTGCCAGCAATAAGGACAGGGGGCAGTACAATGAGCAGTTCTTC. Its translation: CASNKDRGQYNEQFF.

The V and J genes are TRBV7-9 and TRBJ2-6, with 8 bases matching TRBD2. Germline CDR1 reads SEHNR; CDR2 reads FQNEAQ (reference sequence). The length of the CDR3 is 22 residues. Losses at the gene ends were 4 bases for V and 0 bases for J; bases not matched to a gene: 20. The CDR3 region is CASSSGGWQTFSSDSGANVLTF. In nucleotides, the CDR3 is TGTGCCAGCAGCTCGGGAGGGTGGCAGACTTTTAGTTCGGACTCTGGGGCCAACGTCCTGACTTTC.

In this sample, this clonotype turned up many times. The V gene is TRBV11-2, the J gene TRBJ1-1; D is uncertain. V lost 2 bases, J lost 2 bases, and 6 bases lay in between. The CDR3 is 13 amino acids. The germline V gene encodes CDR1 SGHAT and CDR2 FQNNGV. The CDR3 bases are TGTGCCAGCAGCTTATTTTCCAACACTGAAGCTTTCTTT. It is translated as CASSLFSNTEAFF.

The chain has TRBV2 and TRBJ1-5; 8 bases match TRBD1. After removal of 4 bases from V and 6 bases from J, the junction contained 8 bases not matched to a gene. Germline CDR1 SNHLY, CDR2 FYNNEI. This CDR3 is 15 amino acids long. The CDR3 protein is CASSGRTGQIQPQHF. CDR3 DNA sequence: TGTGCCAGCAGTGGCCGGACAGGGCAAATTCAGCCCCAGCATTTT. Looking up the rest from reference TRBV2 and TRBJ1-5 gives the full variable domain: EPEVTQTPSHQVTQMGQEVILRCVPISNHLYFYWYRQILGQKVEFLVSFYNNEISEKSEIFDDQFSVERPDGSNFTLKIRSTKLEDSAMYFCASSGRTGQIQPQHFGDGTRLSIL.

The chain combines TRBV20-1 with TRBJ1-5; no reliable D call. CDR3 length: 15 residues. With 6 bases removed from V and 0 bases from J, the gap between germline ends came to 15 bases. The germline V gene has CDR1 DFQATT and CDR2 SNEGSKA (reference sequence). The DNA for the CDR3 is TGCAGTGCCCCCGGACGGGTTAATAGCAATCAGCCCCAGCATTTT. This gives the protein CSAPGRVNSNQPQHF.